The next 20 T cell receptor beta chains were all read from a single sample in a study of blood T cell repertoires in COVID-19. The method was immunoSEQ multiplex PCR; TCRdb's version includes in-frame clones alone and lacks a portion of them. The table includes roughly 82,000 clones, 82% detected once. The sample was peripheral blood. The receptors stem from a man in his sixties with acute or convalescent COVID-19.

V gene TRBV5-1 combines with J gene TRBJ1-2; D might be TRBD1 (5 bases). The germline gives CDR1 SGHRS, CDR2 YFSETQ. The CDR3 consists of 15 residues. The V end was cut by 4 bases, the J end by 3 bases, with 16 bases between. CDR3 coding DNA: TGCGCCAGCAGCGCATCAGTTAGGGGCGACTATGGCTACACCTTC. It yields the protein CASSASVRGDYGYTF.

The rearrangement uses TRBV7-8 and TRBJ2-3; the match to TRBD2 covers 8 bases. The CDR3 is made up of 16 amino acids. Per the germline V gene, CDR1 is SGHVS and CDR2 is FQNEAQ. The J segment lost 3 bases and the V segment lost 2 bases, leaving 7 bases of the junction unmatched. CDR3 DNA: TGTGCCAGCAGCTTACCGACTTCTAGCGGGACAGATACGCAGTATTTT. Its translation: CASSLPTSSGTDTQYF.

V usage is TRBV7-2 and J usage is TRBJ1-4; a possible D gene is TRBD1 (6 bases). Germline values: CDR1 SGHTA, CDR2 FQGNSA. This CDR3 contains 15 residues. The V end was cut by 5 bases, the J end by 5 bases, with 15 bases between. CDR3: CASSRTRDINEKLFF. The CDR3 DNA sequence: TGTGCCAGCAGCCGGACCCGGGACATCAATGAAAAACTGTTTTTT.

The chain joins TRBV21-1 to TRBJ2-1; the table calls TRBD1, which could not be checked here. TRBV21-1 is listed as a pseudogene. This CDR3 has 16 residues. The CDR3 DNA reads TGTGCCAGCAGCAAAAGAGGGGGACCCCTTGACGGTGAGCAGTTCTTC. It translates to CASSKRGGPLDGEQFF.

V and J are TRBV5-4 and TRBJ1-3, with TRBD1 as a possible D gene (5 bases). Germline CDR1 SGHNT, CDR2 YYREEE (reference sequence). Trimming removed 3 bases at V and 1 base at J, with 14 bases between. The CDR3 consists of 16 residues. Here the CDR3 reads CASSSAAGPSGNTIYF. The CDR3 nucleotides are TGTGCCAGCAGCTCGGCCGCGGGGCCTTCTGGAAACACCATATATTTT. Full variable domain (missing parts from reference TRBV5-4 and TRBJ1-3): ETGVTQSPTHLIKTRGQQVTLRCSSQSGHNTVSWYQQALGQGPQFIFQYYREEENGRGNFPPRFSGLQFPNYSSELNVNALELDDSALYLCASSSAAGPSGNTIYFGEGSWLTVV.

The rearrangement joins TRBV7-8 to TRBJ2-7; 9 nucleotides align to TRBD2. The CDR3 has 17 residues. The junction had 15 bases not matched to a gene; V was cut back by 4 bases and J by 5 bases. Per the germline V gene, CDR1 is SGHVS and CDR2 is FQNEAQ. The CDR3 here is CASSSVAGAASEDEQYF. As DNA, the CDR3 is TGTGCCAGCAGCTCCGTAGCGGGAGCCGCCTCCGAGGACGAGCAGTACTTC.

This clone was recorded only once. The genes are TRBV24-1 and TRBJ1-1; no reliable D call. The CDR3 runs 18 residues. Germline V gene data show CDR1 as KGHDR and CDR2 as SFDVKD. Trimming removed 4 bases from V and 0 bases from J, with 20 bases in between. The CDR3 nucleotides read TGTGCCACCAGTGAGTTAGACTGGAGTAATTTTATGAACACTGAAGCTTTCTTT. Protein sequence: CATSELDWSNFMNTEAFF.

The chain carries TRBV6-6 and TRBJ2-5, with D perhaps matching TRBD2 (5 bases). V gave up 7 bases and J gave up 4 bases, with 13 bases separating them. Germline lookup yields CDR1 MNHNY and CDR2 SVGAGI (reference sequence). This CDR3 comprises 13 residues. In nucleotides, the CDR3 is TGTGCCAGCACCTCCGCGGGTGGAGAGACCCAGTACTTC. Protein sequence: CASTSAGGETQYF.

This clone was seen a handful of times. The DNA of the CDR3 is TGTGCCAGGTCGGCCATGGGGCTCGGGAACACCGGGGAGCTGTTTTTT. Translated: CARSAMGLGNTGELFF. The chain recombines TRBV7-9 with TRBJ2-2; TRBD1 is a possible D gene (5 bases). CDR1 and CDR2 (germline): SEHNR, FQNEAQ (reference sequence). V lost 9 bases and J lost 1, with 18 bases in between. This CDR3 is built from 16 residues.

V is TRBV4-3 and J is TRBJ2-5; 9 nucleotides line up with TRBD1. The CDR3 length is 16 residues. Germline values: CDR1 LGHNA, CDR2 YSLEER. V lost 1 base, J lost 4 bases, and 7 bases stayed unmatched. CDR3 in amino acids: CASSQGIQGAAETQYF. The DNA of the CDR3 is TGCGCCAGCAGCCAAGGCATACAGGGGGCGGCAGAGACCCAGTACTTC.

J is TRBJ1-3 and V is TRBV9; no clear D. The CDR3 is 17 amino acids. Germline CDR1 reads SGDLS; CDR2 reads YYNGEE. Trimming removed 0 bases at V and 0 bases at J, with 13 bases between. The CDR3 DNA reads TGTGCCAGCAGCGTAGAACCCCCGGGGAACTCTGGAAACACCATATATTTT. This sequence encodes CASSVEPPGNSGNTIYF.

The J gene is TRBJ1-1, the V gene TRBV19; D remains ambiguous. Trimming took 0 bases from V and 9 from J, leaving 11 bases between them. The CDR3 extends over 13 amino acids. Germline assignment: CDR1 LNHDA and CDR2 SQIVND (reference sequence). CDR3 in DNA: TGTGCCAGTAGTATAGATTTCCCGGGTCAAGCTTTCTTT. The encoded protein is CASSIDFPGQAFF. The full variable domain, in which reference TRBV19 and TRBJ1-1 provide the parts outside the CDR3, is DGGITQSPKYLFRKEGQNVTLSCEQNLNHDAMYWYRQDPGQGLRLIYYSQIVNDFQKGDIAEGYSVSREKKESFPLTVTSAQKNPTAFYLCASSIDFPGQAFFGQGTRLTVV.

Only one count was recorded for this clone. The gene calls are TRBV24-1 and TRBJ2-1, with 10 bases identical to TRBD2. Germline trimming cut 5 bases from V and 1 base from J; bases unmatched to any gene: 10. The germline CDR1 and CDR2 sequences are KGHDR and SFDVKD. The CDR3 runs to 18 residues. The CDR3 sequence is CATSATSGISGSYNEQFF. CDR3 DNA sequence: TGTGCCACCAGTGCAACTAGCGGGATCTCAGGGTCCTACAATGAGCAGTTCTTC.

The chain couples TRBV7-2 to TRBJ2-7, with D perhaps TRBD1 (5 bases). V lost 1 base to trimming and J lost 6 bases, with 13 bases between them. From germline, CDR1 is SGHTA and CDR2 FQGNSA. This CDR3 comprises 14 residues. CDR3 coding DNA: TGTGCCAGCAGCTTAGGTTCAGGGTGGCTCGAGCAGTACTTC. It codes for CASSLGSGWLEQYF.

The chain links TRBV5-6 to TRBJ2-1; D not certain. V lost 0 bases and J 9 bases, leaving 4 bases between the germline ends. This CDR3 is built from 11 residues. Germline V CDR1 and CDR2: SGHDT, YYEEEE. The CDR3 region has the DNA TGTGCCAGCAGCTTGGGGCCTGAGCAGTTCTTC. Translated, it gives CASSLGPEQFF.

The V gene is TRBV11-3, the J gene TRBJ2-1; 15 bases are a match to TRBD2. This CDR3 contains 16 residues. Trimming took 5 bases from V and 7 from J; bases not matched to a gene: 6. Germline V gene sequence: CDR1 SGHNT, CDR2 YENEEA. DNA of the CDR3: TGTGCCAGCAGCCCCGGACTAGCGGGAGGGAGGAATGAGCAGTTCTTC. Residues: CASSPGLAGGRNEQFF.

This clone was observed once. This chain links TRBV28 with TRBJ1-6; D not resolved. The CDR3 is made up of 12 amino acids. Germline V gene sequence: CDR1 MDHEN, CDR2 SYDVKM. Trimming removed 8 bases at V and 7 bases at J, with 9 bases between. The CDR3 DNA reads TGTGCCAGCCGGGGATCCAATTCACCCCTCCACTTT. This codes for CASRGSNSPLHF.

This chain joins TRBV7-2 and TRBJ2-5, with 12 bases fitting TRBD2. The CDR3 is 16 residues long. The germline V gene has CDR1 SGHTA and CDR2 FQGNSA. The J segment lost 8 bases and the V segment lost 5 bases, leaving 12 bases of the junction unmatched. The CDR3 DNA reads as TGTGCCAGCAGCGTTAGTACTAGCGGGAGGTCCGGTACCCAGTACTTC. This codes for CASSVSTSGRSGTQYF.

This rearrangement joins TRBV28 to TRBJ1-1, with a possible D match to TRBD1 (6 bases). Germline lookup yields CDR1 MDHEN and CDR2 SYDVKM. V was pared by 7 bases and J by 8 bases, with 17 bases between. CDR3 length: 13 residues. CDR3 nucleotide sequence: TGTGCCAGCAACGTCCGGTGGACAGACGAAGCTTTCTTT. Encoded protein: CASNVRWTDEAFF.

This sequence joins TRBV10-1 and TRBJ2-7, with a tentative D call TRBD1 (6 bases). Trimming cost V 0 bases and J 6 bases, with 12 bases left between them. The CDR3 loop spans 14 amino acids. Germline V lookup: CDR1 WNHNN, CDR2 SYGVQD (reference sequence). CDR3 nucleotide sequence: TGCGCCAGCAGTGAGTCGGACAGTAAGTCCGAGCAGTACTTC. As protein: CASSESDSKSEQYF.